This record looks at one T cell receptor beta chain sequence and its context. The antigen remains unidentified. The sample is drawn from a study of Tregs in tolerant kidney transplant recipients. Study summary: Related graft donors supplied nonmyeloablative bone marrow transplants, and mixed chimerism was transient.

Whole-study findings and limits: Few patients were studied, so findings need validation in larger groups. Biological reproducibility was not directly addressed, but technical replication error appeared minimal.

CD4+CD25+CD127- Tregs, CD4+CD25- non-Tregs, CD4 and CD8 cells were sorted. Assay used: immunoSEQ multiplex PCR; TCRdb lists only in-frame clones, some missing. Among about 94,000 clones listed, 93% were seen once. Germline V CDR1 and CDR2: LGHNA, YNFKEQ. The length of the CDR3 is 17 residues. Trimming took 0 bases from V and 4 from J; bases not matched to a gene: 8. The sequence was obtained from a human donor who received a combined kidney and bone marrow transplant. The material was CD4+ T cells from blood, obtained before the transplant. The chain is built from TRBV4-2 and TRBJ2-3; TRBD2 agrees at 9 bases. In nucleotides, the CDR3 is TGTGCCAGCAGCCAAGATTTAGCTAGCGGGATGTCAGATACGCAGTATTTT. This encodes CASSQDLASGMSDTQYF.